This T cell receptor beta chain came from a study of T-cell memory formation after mild COVID-19. TCRdb reprocessed the 5' RACE reads with MiXCR, giving one entry per CDR3 protein. The table has 100,000 to 120,000 distinct CDR3 sequences, roughly a sixth seen once. This CDR3 spans 12 amino acids. CDR1 is MNHEY and CDR2 is SVGEGT in the germline V gene. The V end lost 6 bases, the J end lost 0 bases, and 6 bases lay between the germline ends. This chain uses TRBV6-2 or TRBV6-3 with TRBJ2-7; D call uncertain. The sequence derives from a man aged 18 to 35 who had mild COVID-19 (a few samples of this study predate the infection). Cell type and time point are not known. Input material: PBMCs or a T cell subset sorted from them (not recorded which). The DNA of the CDR3 is TGTGCCAGCAGCCGCCTCTCCTACGAGCAGTACTTC. Its translation is CASSRLSYEQYF.